The rows below give T cell receptor beta chains drawn from one sample of a study of blood T cells in healthy people across ages. One entry per CDR3 protein results from TCRdb running MiXCR on the 5' RACE reads. Among hundreds of thousands of distinct CDR3 sequences listed, approximately 59% were seen once. Sequenced: blood. These TCRs come from a man in his thirties or forties in good health. CDR3s include the opening cysteine and the closing phenylalanine or tryptophan. Each record gives: clone size, V gene, J gene, D gene, CDR3 DNA, CDR3 protein. A D gene is named only where the DNA matches it firmly. Expanded clones are given a class, and other clones once, few, many or no size at all.

>.|TRBV11-2|TRBJ1-6|.
TGTGCCAGCAGCTTTACCCGGATGGGGCAGGTCAATTCACCCCTCCACTTT
CASSFTRMGQVNSPLHF
>.|TRBV7-2|TRBJ1-2|.
TGTGCCAGCAGCTTAGCCGGTGGCTACACCTTC
CASSLAGGYTF
>.|TRBV5-1|TRBJ2-5|TRBD1
TGCGCCAGCAGCTCCACCCCCCGACAGGGATCATCCCAGACCCAGTACTTC
CASSSTPRQGSSQTQYF
>few|TRBV15|TRBJ1-2|.
TGTGCCACCAGCAGACCCCTAAACAACCTAGCCTATGGCTACACCTTC
CATSRPLNNLAYGYTF
>.|TRBV4-3|TRBJ2-7|TRBD2
TGCGCCAGCAGCCAAGATGAGAATCCGGGGGGGTTCTCCGAGCAGTACTTC
CASSQDENPGGFSEQYF
>.|TRBV5-1|TRBJ2-3|.
TGCGCCAGCAGCTTGTTGGAGTGGGCAAGCACAGATACGCAGTATTTT
CASSLLEWASTDTQYF
>.|TRBV20-1|TRBJ2-3|.
TGCAGTGCCTACGTTCGACTGACAGATACGCAGTATTTT
CSAYVRLTDTQYF
>.|TRBV4-3|TRBJ2-7|.
TGCGCCAGCAGCCCCCGGGCCGCAGATTACGAGCAGTACTTC
CASSPRAADYEQYF
>few|TRBV25-1|TRBJ2-7|.
TGTGCCAGCAGTGAATATGGCGGCAGCTCCTACGAGCAGTACTTC
CASSEYGGSSYEQYF
>few|TRBV10-3|TRBJ2-1|TRBD2
TGTGCCATCAGTGAGTCGTTTGGGGGGGGCTACAATGAGCAGTTCTTC
CAISESFGGGYNEQFF
>.|TRBV6-1|TRBJ1-5|.
TGTGCCAGCAGTGAAAAACGGCTTAATCAGCCCCAGCATTTT
CASSEKRLNQPQHF
>.|TRBV28|TRBJ2-7|.
TGTGCCAGCAGTTTAGGCAGGACGGGTGAGCAGTACTTC
CASSLGRTGEQYF